This TCR beta chain was profiled in a study of tumour-infiltrating T cells in Burkitt lymphoma (TCRdb year 2020). Notes on the research overall: TCR repertoire data were compared against clinical outcome, and productive clonality predicted overall survival and progression-free survival independently of established prognostic factors such as age at diagnosis.

Preparation of the library involved the immunoSEQ multiplex PCR assay. In TCRdb, the immuneACCESS table is reduced to in-frame sequences with V and J assigned. These tables do not hold every clone; where another copy was compared, an unresolved V gene accounts for under half, and the others remain unexplained. The sample data list more than 2,500 clones, and about 77% of these were observed just once. The ten biggest clones cover 10% to 15% of the sample. From the cysteine up to the phenylalanine, the CDR3 has a length of 16 residues. The kept DNA is CDR3 alone, 48 bases in frame from the first base. V was cut back by 6 bases and J by 0 bases, leaving a gap of 15 bases between them. As encoded in the germline V gene, CDR1 is SGHVS while CDR2 is FNYEAQ. Remarks on this clone: There is no known antigen for this receptor. Base qualities are not provided; no much larger clone lies one nucleotide away.

In this chain, TRBV7-6 is recombined with TRBJ2-1; 5 matching bases give a weak D call of TRBD1. This receptor was taken from a human donor with diffuse large B-cell lymphoma. The sample was tumor tissue. The CDR3 here reads CASSMTALSSYNEQFF. The nucleotides read TGTGCCAGCAGTATGACAGCCCTGAGCTCCTACAATGAGCAGTTCTTC.